This TCR beta chain came from a study of graft-versus-host responses after intestinal transplantation. The wider study: The recipients all started with anti-thymocyte globulin induction and then took tacrolimus and steroids for 2 to 4 years.

The germline gives CDR1 SGHDN, CDR2 FVKESK. This CDR3 is built from 13 residues. The V gene lost 8 bases and the J gene lost 1 base, with 11 bases spanning the gap. Study outcomes and limitations: After transplant, early declines in HvG clones were associated with peak levels of circulating GvH clones. GvH clones turned up in recipient marrow; some had shown up first in ileum or blood.

On this clone: Its antigen remains unknown.

TCRdb's copy holds only in-frame clones and misses some; the assay was immunoSEQ multiplex PCR. This repertoire shows fewer than 50,000 clones, around 84% found once; its top ten account for approximately 0.46%. The sequence came from a human donor who was the organ donor for an intestinal transplant. The genes are TRBV14 and TRBJ1-1; D remains unclear. The source material was unstimulated CD4+ T cells sorted from spleen or lymph node cells, sampled before transplant. CDR3 amino acids: CASGGPSNTEAFF. The CDR3 DNA is TGTGCCAGCGGCGGACCATCGAACACTGAAGCTTTCTTT.